This TCR beta chain was profiled in a study of blood T cell repertoires in COVID-19. This CDR3 is 16 amino acids long. The ends were cut back, 6 bases at V and 0 bases at J, with 15 bases in the middle. Germline assignment: CDR1 MDHEN and CDR2 SYDVKM. Sequenced by immunoSEQ multiplex PCR; TCRdb stores in-frame clones only, minus some. The sample contains approximately 90,000 clones, about nine tenths of which appear only once. The specimen sequenced was peripheral blood. The TCR sequence derives from a woman in her 70s with acute or convalescent COVID-19. The rearrangement links TRBV28 to TRBJ1-5; the D gene is possibly TRBD1 (5 bases). The CDR3 sequence: CASRISGGYSNQPQHF. Here the CDR3 DNA reads TGTGCCAGCAGGATATCGGGGGGATATAGCAATCAGCCCCAGCATTTT.